The 20 T cell receptor beta chains presented below share a single source sample, sequenced in a study of CD8 T cells in Susac syndrome. RNA totalling about 0.5 to 1 ug underwent reverse transcription with random hexamers. TCRdb re-derived calls from the immunoSEQ multiplex PCR reads in MiXCR, one entry per CDR3 protein. The data show roughly 140,000 distinct CDR3 sequences, nearly 97% seen once. Material for sequencing was CD8+ T cells from PBMCs. The receptors were sampled from a human donor with multiple sclerosis.

This chain uses TRBV5-1 with TRBJ2-1; 12 bases are a match to TRBD2. V lost 3 bases to trimming and J lost 6 bases; unmatched junction nucleotides: 4. CDR3 length: 15 residues. The V gene's germline CDR1 is SGHRS and CDR2 YFSETQ. CDR3: CASSSSGGAPNEQFF. The CDR3 DNA follows: TGCGCCAGCAGCTCTAGCGGGGGGGCACCCAATGAGCAGTTCTTC.

This sequence joins TRBV6-5 and TRBJ1-2; D ambiguous. The CDR3 spans 12 residues. The germline V and J ends were trimmed by 6 bases and 4 bases, with 9 bases remaining between them. Per germline, CDR1 MNHEY and CDR2 SVGAGI. CDR3 residues: CASSRASYGYTF. The CDR3 bases are TGTGCCAGCAGCCGGGCAAGCTATGGCTACACCTTC.

The chain employs TRBV12-3 or TRBV12-4 and TRBJ2-5; tentatively, D is TRBD1 or TRBD2 (5 bases each). V was trimmed by 3 bases and J by 7 bases, leaving 12 bases between them. The CDR3 runs to 13 residues. CDR3 sequence (DNA): TGTGCCAGCAGTTTGGGGGACCGGGGGACCCAGTACTTC. Protein: CASSLGDRGTQYF.

V usage is TRBV12-3 or TRBV12-4 and J usage is TRBJ1-2; D might be TRBD1 (5 bases). This CDR3 comprises 11 residues. Trimming stripped 3 bases from V and 11 bases from J, with 10 bases between. The CDR3 sequence: CASSLGRRYTF. The CDR3 DNA is TGTGCCAGCAGTTTGGGGCGGCGGTACACCTTC.

The chain combines TRBV20-1 with TRBJ1-1; weak D call: TRBD1 (6 bases). V was cut by 0 bases and J by 6 bases, with 8 bases left in between. This CDR3 has 12 residues. Germline V gene data show CDR1 as DFQATT and CDR2 as SNEGSKA (reference sequence). Here the CDR3 reads CSAREGGPEAFF. The CDR3 nucleotides are TGCAGTGCTAGAGAGGGGGGGCCTGAAGCTTTCTTT.

The J gene is TRBJ2-1, the V gene TRBV9; D ambiguous. The CDR3 loop spans 15 amino acids. The germline gives CDR1 SGDLS, CDR2 YYNGEE. Trimming removed 3 bases from V and 0 bases from J, with 10 bases in between. The CDR3 loop is CASSGRTSSYNEQFF. The CDR3 region has the DNA TGTGCCAGCAGCGGCAGGACGAGCTCCTACAATGAGCAGTTCTTC. The full variable domain, its missing parts supplied by reference TRBV9 and TRBJ2-1, is DSGVTQTPKHLITATGQRVTLRCSPRSGDLSVYWYQQSLDQGLQFLIQYYNGEERAKGNILERFSAQQFPDLHSELNLSSLELGDSALYFCASSGRTSSYNEQFFGPGTRLTVL.

This rearrangement joins TRBV29-1 to TRBJ2-1; no clear D. V was cut by 5 bases and J by 9 bases, with 11 bases left in between. Germline V gene data show CDR1 as SQVTM and CDR2 as ANQGSEA. CDR3 length: 11 amino acids. In DNA form, the CDR3 reads TGCAGCGTTCCAAATCTAGGTGAGCAGTTCTTC. Protein product: CSVPNLGEQFF.

This chain links TRBV2 with TRBJ2-7; 12 bases line up with TRBD2. CDR3 length: 15 residues. With 7 bases clipped from V and 1 base from J, the junction kept 5 bases outside the gene matches. The germline V gene has CDR1 SNHLY and CDR2 FYNNEI. The CDR3 spells CASTPLAGGSYEQYF. As DNA, the CDR3 is TGTGCCAGCACTCCACTAGCGGGGGGTTCCTACGAGCAGTACTTC.

The V and J genes are TRBV4-1 and TRBJ2-5; D not resolved. Deletions cut 1 base from V and 7 bases from J, with 10 bases between. Germline CDR1 is MGHRA and CDR2 is YSYEKL. CDR3 size: 13 residues. The CDR3 bases are TGCGCCAGCAGCCAAGCTGGGATAGGGACCCAGTACTTC. Translated, it gives CASSQAGIGTQYF.

This clonotype has just one count. The V gene is TRBV9, the J gene TRBJ2-3; 11 positions match TRBD2. The CDR3 sequence is 19 residues long. Per germline, CDR1 SGDLS and CDR2 YYNGEE. Trimming took 3 bases from V and 1 from J; bases not matched to a gene: 13. The CDR3 is CASSAPTALAGERTDTQYF. The CDR3 nucleotides are TGTGCCAGCAGCGCACCCACCGCACTAGCGGGGGAGCGCACAGATACGCAGTATTTT.

V is TRBV5-1 and J is TRBJ2-1, with D maybe TRBD2 (5 bases). The CDR3 extends over 12 amino acids. From germline, CDR1 is SGHRS and CDR2 YFSETQ. Trimming removed 5 bases at V and 15 bases at J, with 18 bases between. The CDR3 DNA reads TGCGCCAGCAGTCCGGCCGGGGTTCATCGGTTCTTC. Its translation: CASSPAGVHRFF. Complete variable domain (other parts from reference TRBV5-1 and TRBJ2-1): KAGVTQTPRYLIKTRGQQVTLSCSPISGHRSVSWYQQTPGQGLQFLFEYFSETQRNKGNFPGRFSGRQFSNSRSEMNVSTLELGDSALYLCASSPAGVHRFFGPGTRLTVL.

The chain uses TRBV12-3 or TRBV12-4 and TRBJ2-1; D is unresolved. V lost 8 bases and J 0 bases, leaving 8 bases between the germline ends. The CDR3 has 13 amino acids. The CDR3 here is CASGRSSYNEQFF. The CDR3 nucleotides read TGTGCCAGCGGGCGGAGCTCCTACAATGAGCAGTTCTTC.

CDR3 nucleotide sequence: TGCAGTGCTAGTGAGGGGGGGTCCTCTGGGGCCAACGTCCTGACTTTC. Translated, it gives CSASEGGSSGANVLTF. The genes are TRBV20-1 and TRBJ2-6; a possible D gene is TRBD2 (7 bases). CDR1 and CDR2 (germline): DFQATT, SNEGSKA (reference sequence). The CDR3 contains 16 residues. Trimming shortened V by 3 bases and J by 0 bases, and 12 bases separated the two germline ends.

The CDR3 protein is CASSYDWGEPQHF. In DNA form, the CDR3 reads TGTGCCAGCAGTTATGACTGGGGGGAGCCCCAGCATTTT. This chain links TRBV7-9 with TRBJ1-5; the D gene is possibly TRBD1 (5 bases). V dropped 6 bases and J dropped 8 bases, with 14 bases sitting between them. Per the germline V gene, CDR1 is SEHNR and CDR2 is FQNEAQ (reference sequence). The CDR3 extends over 13 amino acids.

The chain uses TRBV20-1 and TRBJ1-5; D perhaps matches TRBD1 (5 bases). The CDR3 runs 13 residues. Germline values: CDR1 DFQATT, CDR2 SNEGSKA (reference sequence). The V gene lost 2 bases and the J gene lost 7 bases, with 12 bases spanning the gap. The CDR3 nucleotides read TGCAGTGCTAGACGGCAGGGCTACCAGCCCCAGCATTTT. This sequence encodes CSARRQGYQPQHF.

The chain is built from TRBV2 and TRBJ2-7; the D gene could be TRBD1 or TRBD2 (5 bases each). The CDR3 has 12 amino acids. Germline lookup yields CDR1 SNHLY and CDR2 FYNNEI. V lost 6 bases and J lost 4, with 10 bases in between. CDR3 sequence reads: CASRGTVYEQYV. In DNA form, the CDR3 reads TGTGCCAGCAGAGGGACGGTGTACGAGCAGTACGTC.

The chain combines TRBV29-1 with TRBJ1-1, with 9 bases fitting TRBD1. Germline CDR1 and CDR2: SQVTM and ANQGSEA. CDR3 size: 13 residues. Germline trimming cut 8 bases from V and 3 bases from J; bases unmatched to any gene: 7. The CDR3 is CSSRTGADTEAFF. The CDR3 region has the DNA TGCAGCTCCCGGACAGGGGCGGACACTGAAGCTTTCTTT. Drawing the rest from reference TRBV29-1 and TRBJ1-1, the complete variable domain is SAVISQKPSRDICQRGTSLTIQCQVDSQVTMMFWYRQQPGQSLTLIATANQGSEATYESGFVIDKFPISRPNLTFSTLTVSNMSPEDSSIYLCSSRTGADTEAFFGQGTRLTVV.

This chain connects TRBV29-1 to TRBJ1-2; TRBD1 matches 7 bases. In germline, CDR1 is SQVTM, CDR2 ANQGSEA. The CDR3 runs 14 residues. V lost 1 base and J lost 4; bases outside the gene matches: 6. DNA of the CDR3: TGCAGCGTTGAAGGGGACAGCGGCGGCTATGGCTACACCTTC. Translating gives CSVEGDSGGYGYTF.

This rearrangement joins TRBV20-1 to TRBJ2-1, with 8 bases that match TRBD2. This CDR3 comprises 13 residues. Germline CDR1 DFQATT, CDR2 SNEGSKA (reference sequence). Unmatched junction bases numbered 6, after V lost 7 bases and J lost 4 bases. CDR3 region: CSGRGGGYNEQFF. The DNA of the CDR3 is TGCAGTGGCCGGGGGGGCGGTTACAATGAGCAGTTCTTC.

This clonotype was detected only once. CDR3 sequence: CSVVGGQTSEQYF. For the CDR3, the DNA is TGCAGCGTGGTTGGGGGGCAAACTTCCGAGCAGTACTTC. The rearrangement links TRBV29-1 to TRBJ2-7; D is perhaps TRBD1 or TRBD2 (6 bases each). The germline gives CDR1 SQVTM, CDR2 ANQGSEA. V was shortened by 6 bases and J by 6 bases, with 18 bases between the two germline ends. The CDR3 has 13 amino acids.